This T cell receptor beta chain comes out of a study of cytomegalovirus exposure and HLA in healthy donors. Broader study findings: A list of 164 TCR beta chains associated with cytomegalovirus was given. Reports credit the classifier with highly specific, highly sensitive diagnosis of cytomegalovirus status.

In nominal health when sampled, donors likely had unrecorded immune exposures nonetheless. Comment on this clone: Its target is not known.

The PCR used 60 Vbeta and 13 Jbeta primers. The table came from immunoSEQ multiplex PCR; TCRdb's copy has only in-frame clones and leaves some out. This sample has about 160,000 clones, with approximately 77% found just once. V shed 2 bases and J shed 1 base, with 7 bases lying between them. Germline loops: CDR1 SGHKS, CDR2 YYEKEE (reference sequence). The CDR3 consists of 15 residues. The chain is built from TRBV5-5 and TRBJ2-6; TRBD2 might be the D (6 bases). The sequencing sample was made of PBMCs. This TCR derives from a male donor in good health and CMV-seronegative. In DNA, the CDR3 is TGTGCCAGCAGCTTTGGGGGGTCTGGGGCCAACGTCCTGACTTTC. Protein: CASSFGGSGANVLTF.